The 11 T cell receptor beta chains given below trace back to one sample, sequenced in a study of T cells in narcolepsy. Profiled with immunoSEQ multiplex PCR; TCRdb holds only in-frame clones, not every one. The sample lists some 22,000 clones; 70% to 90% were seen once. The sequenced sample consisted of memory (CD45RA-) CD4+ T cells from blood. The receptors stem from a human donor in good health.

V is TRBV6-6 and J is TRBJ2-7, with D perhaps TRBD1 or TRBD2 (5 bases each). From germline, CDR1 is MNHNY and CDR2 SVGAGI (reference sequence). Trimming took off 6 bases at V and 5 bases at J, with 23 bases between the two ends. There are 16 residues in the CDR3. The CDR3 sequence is CASSPRRGEGAHEQYF. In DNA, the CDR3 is TGTGCCAGCAGCCCCCGGAGAGGGGAAGGGGCCCACGAGCAGTACTTC.

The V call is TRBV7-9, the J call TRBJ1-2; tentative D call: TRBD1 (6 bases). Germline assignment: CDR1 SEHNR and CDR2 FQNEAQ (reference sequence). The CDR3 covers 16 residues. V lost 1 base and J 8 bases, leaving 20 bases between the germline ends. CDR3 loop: CASSLELTGQGRGYTF. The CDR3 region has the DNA TGTGCCAGCAGCTTAGAGTTGACGGGACAAGGAAGAGGCTACACCTTC.

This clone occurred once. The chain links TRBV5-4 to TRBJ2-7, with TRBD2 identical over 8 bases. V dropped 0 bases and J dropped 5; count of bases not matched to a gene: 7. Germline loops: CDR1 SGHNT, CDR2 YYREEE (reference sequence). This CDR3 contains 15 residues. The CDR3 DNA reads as TGTGCCAGCAGCTTGGCGGGAGGGCCTAGGAACGAGCAGTACTTC. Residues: CASSLAGGPRNEQYF.

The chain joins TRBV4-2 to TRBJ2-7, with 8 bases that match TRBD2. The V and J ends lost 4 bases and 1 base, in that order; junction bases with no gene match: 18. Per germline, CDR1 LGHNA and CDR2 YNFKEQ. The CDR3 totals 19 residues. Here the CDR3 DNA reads TGTGCCAGCAGCCCTCCGCGGGCGGGAGGAAGGCGGGGTTCCTACGAGCAGTACTTC. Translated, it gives CASSPPRAGGRRGSYEQYF.

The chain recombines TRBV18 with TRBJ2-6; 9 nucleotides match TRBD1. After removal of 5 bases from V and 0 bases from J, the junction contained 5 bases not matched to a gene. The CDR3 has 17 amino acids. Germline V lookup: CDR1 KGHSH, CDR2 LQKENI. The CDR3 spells CASSRDRAVSGANVLTF. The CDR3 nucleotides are TGTGCCAGCTCAAGGGACAGGGCGGTCTCTGGGGCCAACGTCCTGACTTTC.

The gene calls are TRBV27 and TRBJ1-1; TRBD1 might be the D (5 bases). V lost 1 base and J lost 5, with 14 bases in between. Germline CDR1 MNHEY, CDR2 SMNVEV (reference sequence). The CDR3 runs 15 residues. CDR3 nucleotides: TGTGCCAGCAGTTTATTAGGGGCGGAACTAACTGAAGCTTTCTTT. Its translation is CASSLLGAELTEAFF.

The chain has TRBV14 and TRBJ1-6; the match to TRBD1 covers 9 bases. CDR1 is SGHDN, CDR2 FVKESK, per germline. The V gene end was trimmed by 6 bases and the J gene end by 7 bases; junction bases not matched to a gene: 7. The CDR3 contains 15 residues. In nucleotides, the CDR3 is TGTGCCAGCAGTCTCGGACAGGGGCTAAATTCACCCCTCCACTTT. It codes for CASSLGQGLNSPLHF.

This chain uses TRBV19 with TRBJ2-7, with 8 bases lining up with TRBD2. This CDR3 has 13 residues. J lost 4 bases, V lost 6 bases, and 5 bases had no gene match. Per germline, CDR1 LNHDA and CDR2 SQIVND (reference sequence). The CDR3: CASSAGGWYEQYF. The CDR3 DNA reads TGTGCCAGTAGCGCGGGAGGATGGTACGAGCAGTACTTC.

For the CDR3, the DNA is TGTGCCAGCAGCCCTTACTTAGGACTAGCGGGGGGAATAGGGGAGCAGTTCTTC. It codes for CASSPYLGLAGGIGEQFF. The V gene is TRBV9, the J gene TRBJ2-1; TRBD2 matches 14 bases. The germline CDR1 and CDR2 sequences are SGDLS and YYNGEE. CDR3 length: 18 residues. V trimming: 4 bases; J trimming: 10 bases; junction bases outside the gene matches: 16.

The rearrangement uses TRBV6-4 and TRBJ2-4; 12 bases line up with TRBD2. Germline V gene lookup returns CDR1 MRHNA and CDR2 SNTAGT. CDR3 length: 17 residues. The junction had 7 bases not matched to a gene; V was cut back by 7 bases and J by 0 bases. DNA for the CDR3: TGTGCCAGCATGACTAGCGGGAGTGTAGGAGCCAAAAACATTCAGTACTTC. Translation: CASMTSGSVGAKNIQYF.

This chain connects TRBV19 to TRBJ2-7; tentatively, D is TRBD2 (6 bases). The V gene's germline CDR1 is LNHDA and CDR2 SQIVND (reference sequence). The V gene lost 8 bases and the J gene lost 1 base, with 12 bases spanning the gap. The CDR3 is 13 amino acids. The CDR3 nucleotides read TGTGCCAGTTCCGCGGGACGGTCCTACGAGCAGTACTTC. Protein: CASSAGRSYEQYF.